A single sample is the source of the 14 T cell receptor beta chains below, sequenced in a study of blood T cells in healthy people across ages. Together with a sample-barcoded 5' primer, a J-beta primer mix was included in a second PCR lasting 7 to 11 cycles. In TCRdb, the 5' RACE reads were re-called with MiXCR into one record per CDR3 protein. The table includes about 1,600,000 distinct CDR3 sequences, around 39% detected once. What was sequenced was blood. The source of these receptors is a young woman in good health.

The chain combines TRBV5-5 with TRBJ2-7; 7 bases are shared with TRBD1. The CDR3 covers 15 residues. CDR1 and CDR2 (germline): SGHKS, YYEKEE (reference sequence). Germline trimming cut 2 bases from V and 5 bases from J; bases unmatched to any gene: 10. CDR3 residues: CASSLREGGGNEQYF. The CDR3 DNA follows: TGTGCCAGCAGCTTAAGGGAAGGGGGCGGAAACGAGCAGTACTTC.

V usage is TRBV12-3 or TRBV12-4 and J usage is TRBJ2-7; the match to TRBD1 covers 10 bases. The CDR3 covers 14 residues. V shed 6 bases, J shed 7 bases, and the junction held 9 bases outside the gene matches. CDR3 coding DNA: TGTGCCAGCAGGCCGGGACAGGGGTTTAATGAGCAGTACTTC. As protein: CASRPGQGFNEQYF.

V usage is TRBV20-1 and J usage is TRBJ1-5; 7 nucleotides match TRBD1. This CDR3 region has 14 residues. Trimming took 8 bases from V and 4 from J; bases not matched to a gene: 11. The germline V gene encodes CDR1 DFQATT and CDR2 SNEGSKA (reference sequence). The CDR3 reads CSPHGEGQNQPQHF. In nucleotides, the CDR3 is TGCAGTCCTCATGGCGAGGGACAGAATCAGCCCCAGCATTTT.

This clonotype was detected only a few times. The gene calls are TRBV3-1 and TRBJ1-2, with D possibly matching TRBD1 (6 bases). The CDR3 is made up of 12 amino acids. Germline CDR1 and CDR2: LGHDT and YNNKEL (reference sequence). The V and J ends lost 2 bases and 6 bases respectively, with 7 bases between them. The CDR3 DNA reads as TGTGCCAGCAGCCAAAACAGGGATGGCTACACCTTC. Amino acids: CASSQNRDGYTF.

CDR3 loop: CSVRQTNTEAFF. In nucleotides, the CDR3 is TGCAGCGTTCGACAGACGAACACTGAAGCTTTCTTT. The chain uses TRBV29-1 and TRBJ1-1; weak D call: TRBD1 (5 bases). The CDR3 loop spans 12 amino acids. Germline CDR1 is SQVTM and CDR2 is ANQGSEA. V was shortened by 5 bases and J by 1 base, with 8 bases between the two germline ends. The variable domain in full, completed from reference TRBV29-1 and TRBJ1-1, reads SAVISQKPSRDICQRGTSLTIQCQVDSQVTMMFWYRQQPGQSLTLIATANQGSEATYESGFVIDKFPISRPNLTFSTLTVSNMSPEDSSIYLCSVRQTNTEAFFGQGTRLTVV.

This clonotype was detected once. The chain joins TRBV18 to TRBJ1-2; 7 nucleotides match TRBD1. Per germline, CDR1 KGHSH and CDR2 LQKENI. The CDR3 is 15 residues long. Losses at the gene ends were 2 bases for V and 5 bases for J; bases not matched to a gene: 8. The CDR3 coding sequence is TGTGCCAGCTCACCATCGGGACAGCCGGAATATGGCTACACCTTC. Encoded protein: CASSPSGQPEYGYTF.

The chain couples TRBV18 to TRBJ1-1; D gene unclear. Trimming pared 2 bases from V and 7 bases from J, leaving 8 bases between. The CDR3 length is 12 residues. From germline, CDR1 is KGHSH and CDR2 LQKENI. CDR3: CASSPGQIEAFF. The CDR3 region has the DNA TGTGCCAGCTCACCAGGGCAGATTGAAGCTTTCTTT.

V usage is TRBV30 and J usage is TRBJ1-2, with TRBD1 identical over 7 bases. Per the germline V gene, CDR1 is GTSNPN and CDR2 is SVGIG (reference sequence). CDR3 length equals 13 residues. V lost 3 bases, J lost 6 bases, and 7 bases stayed unmatched. This CDR3 reads CAWREGARNGYTF. CDR3 coding DNA: TGTGCCTGGAGAGAGGGGGCAAGAAATGGCTACACCTTC.

The rearrangement joins TRBV5-1 to TRBJ2-3; 11 nucleotides match TRBD2. CDR3 length: 14 amino acids. Germline V gives CDR1 SGHRS, CDR2 YFSETQ. After removal of 5 bases from V and 4 bases from J, the junction contained 3 bases not matched to a gene. This chain's CDR3 is CASRTSGSADTQYF. The CDR3 nucleotides read TGCGCCAGCAGAACTAGCGGGAGCGCAGATACGCAGTATTTT. The full variable domain, completed using reference TRBV5-1 and TRBJ2-3, is KAGVTQTPRYLIKTRGQQVTLSCSPISGHRSVSWYQQTPGQGLQFLFEYFSETQRNKGNFPGRFSGRQFSNSRSEMNVSTLELGDSALYLCASRTSGSADTQYFGPGTRLTVL.

V usage is TRBV20-1 and J usage is TRBJ2-7; 7 bases align to TRBD2. Per germline, CDR1 DFQATT and CDR2 SNEGSKA (reference sequence). This CDR3 region has 14 residues. Trimming took 6 bases from V and 0 from J; bases not matched to a gene: 8. The CDR3 nucleotides are TGCAGTGCCCTAGGCGGGAGCGACTCCTACGAGCAGTACTTC. It yields the protein CSALGGSDSYEQYF.

Many counts were recorded for this clonotype. The chain is built from TRBV4-2 and TRBJ2-7, with TRBD2 matching over 7 bases. This CDR3 spans 14 amino acids. Germline lookup yields CDR1 LGHNA and CDR2 YNFKEQ. After removal of 2 bases from V and 2 bases from J, the junction contained 3 bases not matched to a gene. The CDR3 protein is CASSQPGTTYEQYF. DNA of the CDR3: TGTGCCAGCAGCCAACCGGGGACTACCTACGAGCAGTACTTC.

With respect to this clonotype: The germline gene is not matched at one end of the junction; a read error may be the cause. The genes are TRBV3-1 and TRBJ2-3, with TRBD2 matching over 13 bases. The CDR3 has 18 residues. Per germline, CDR1 LGHDT and CDR2 YNNKEL (reference sequence). The CDR3 nucleotides read TGTGCCAGCAGCCCTTGGACTAGCGGGGGATTTGGCACAGATACGCAGTGTTTT. This sequence encodes CASSPWTSGGFGTDTQCF.

In its sample, this clonotype was seen a few times. This chain joins TRBV7-9 and TRBJ2-1; D remains unclear. The CDR3 loop spans 14 amino acids. Germline V CDR1 and CDR2: SEHNR, FQNEAQ (reference sequence). V dropped 10 bases and J dropped 4 bases, with 17 bases sitting between them. CDR3 region: CATVDENSYNEQFF. In DNA form, the CDR3 reads TGTGCCACCGTTGACGAGAACAGTTACAATGAGCAGTTCTTC.

The chain is built from TRBV20-1 and TRBJ1-4; 9 bases map to TRBD1. Germline V gives CDR1 DFQATT, CDR2 SNEGSKA (reference sequence). After removal of 5 bases from V and 6 bases from J, the junction contained 7 bases not matched to a gene. The CDR3 has 14 residues. Here the CDR3 reads CSASSGTGYEKLFF. CDR3 bases: TGCAGTGCTTCCTCCGGGACAGGGTATGAAAAACTGTTTTTT.